The entry that follows covers one T cell receptor beta chain sequence. The antigen is undetermined. The authors carried out high-throughput sequencing of TCR beta. They applied it to CD8+ and CD4+ T cells obtained from blood. TEMRA cells were enriched by FACS, and CD4+ and CD8+ T cells were negatively isolated. Random hexamers were used to reverse transcribe roughly 0.5 to 1 ug of RNA. immunoSEQ multiplex PCR amplified TCR beta CDR3 across 54 Vbeta, 13 Jbeta. TCRdb passed the immunoSEQ multiplex PCR reads through MiXCR, listing each CDR3 protein once. The table includes a few hundred thousand distinct CDR3 sequences, 95% detected once. This sample stems from a study of CD8 T cells in Susac syndrome. The study, taken as a whole, reports: It was acknowledged in the study that the number of individuals who were included in its TCR sequencing and HLA analysis was relatively small.

This CDR3 is built from 13 residues. The V end lost 5 bases, the J end lost 0 bases, and 10 bases lay between the germline ends. Germline assignment: CDR1 SQVTM and CDR2 ANQGSEA. Sequenced sample: CD4+ T cells from PBMCs. The TCR was taken from a human donor with multiple sclerosis. The chain combines TRBV29-1 with TRBJ1-1; D perhaps matches TRBD1 (6 bases). DNA for the CDR3: TGCAGCGTTTCACAGGGCATGAACACTGAAGCTTTCTTT. Its protein product is CSVSQGMNTEAFF.